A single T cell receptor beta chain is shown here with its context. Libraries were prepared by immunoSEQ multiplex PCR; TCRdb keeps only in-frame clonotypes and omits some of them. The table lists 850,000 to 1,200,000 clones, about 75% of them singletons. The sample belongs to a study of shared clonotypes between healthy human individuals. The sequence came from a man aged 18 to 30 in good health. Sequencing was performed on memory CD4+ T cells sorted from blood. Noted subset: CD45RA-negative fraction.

In DNA form, the CDR3 reads TGTGCCAGCAGCTTAACTTCCAATTCCGGGACAGCGCTCTACTTC. Translation gives CASSLTSNSGTALYF. The V gene is TRBV11-2, the J gene TRBJ2-4, with TRBD1 matching over 7 bases. Trimming at V came to 2 bases and at J to 16 bases, leaving 17 bases not matched to a gene. There are 15 residues in the CDR3. The germline V gene encodes CDR1 SGHAT and CDR2 FQNNGV.